A selection of T cell receptor beta chains follows, all from one sample in a study of blood T cell repertoires in COVID-19. The repertoire was sequenced with immunoSEQ multiplex PCR; TCRdb's copy has only in-frame clones and lacks some. The sample records 140,000 to 150,000 clones, roughly 85% being singletons. The material sequenced was PBMCs or T cells enriched from blood (not recorded which). These receptors all stem from a man aged 50 or older who had recovered from COVID-19. Both conserved end residues are part of each CDR3. A D gene is named only where the DNA matches it firmly. Clone size is stated in some rows and not others, as once, few, many or a class when expanded.

clone size: NA; V gene: TRBV5-1; D gene: TRBD1; J gene: TRBJ1-6; CDR3 DNA: TGCGCCAGCAGCTTGGACAGGGGTTCACCCCTCCACTTT; CDR3 protein: CASSLDRGSPLHF
clone size: once; V gene: TRBV3-1/TRBV3-2; D gene: NA; J gene: TRBJ2-7; CDR3 DNA: TGTGCCAGCAGCTCGGGTAGCTCCTACGAGCAGTACTTC; CDR3 protein: CASSSGSSYEQYF
clone size: NA; V gene: TRBV10-3; D gene: TRBD2; J gene: TRBJ2-3; CDR3 DNA: TGTGCCATCAGAGTAGCGGGAGGGCAGGAAGTTACGCAGTATTTT; CDR3 protein: CAIRVAGGQEVTQYF
clone size: NA; V gene: TRBV6-7; D gene: TRBD1; J gene: TRBJ1-3; CDR3 DNA: TGTGCCAGCAATGAAAAGGGGGCCAACTCTGGAAACACCATATATTTT; CDR3 protein: CASNEKGANSGNTIYF
clone size: NA; V gene: TRBV6-5; D gene: TRBD1; J gene: TRBJ1-1; CDR3 DNA: TGTGCCAGCAGTTACTCGACAGGGAGCCAAACTGAAGCTTTCTTT; CDR3 protein: CASSYSTGSQTEAFF
clone size: NA; V gene: TRBV3-1/TRBV3-2; D gene: TRBD2; J gene: TRBJ2-5; CDR3 DNA: TGTGCCAGCAGCCTTTTTTCAGGACTAGCGGGGCAAGAGACCCAGTACTTC; CDR3 protein: CASSLFSGLAGQETQYF
clone size: NA; V gene: TRBV12-2; D gene: NA; J gene: TRBJ2-3; CDR3 DNA: NA; CDR3 protein: CASRLVGQGARTDTQYF
clone size: NA; V gene: TRBV23-1; D gene: TRBD1; J gene: TRBJ2-2; CDR3 DNA: TGCGCCAGCAGTCCCGAACCGGGGGACAGGGAGGGCACCGGGGAGCTGTTTTTT; CDR3 protein: CASSPEPGDREGTGELFF
clone size: NA; V gene: TRBV2; D gene: NA; J gene: TRBJ1-1; CDR3 DNA: TGTGCCAGCACCGAACAGGGTATCGGTGAAGCTTTCTTT; CDR3 protein: CASTEQGIGEAFF
clone size: NA; V gene: TRBV19; D gene: TRBD1; J gene: TRBJ2-7; CDR3 DNA: TGTGCCAGTAGCCTAGACAGGGGTCTAAGAAAGCAGTACTTC; CDR3 protein: CASSLDRGLRKQYF
clone size: once; V gene: TRBV4-2; D gene: TRBD1; J gene: TRBJ1-2; CDR3 DNA: TGTGCCAGCAGCCAAGGGCAAACAGGGGGCGGCTATGGCTACACCTTC; CDR3 protein: CASSQGQTGGGYGYTF
clone size: NA; V gene: TRBV11-3; D gene: TRBD2; J gene: TRBJ2-1; CDR3 DNA: TGTGCCAGCAGCTTACCGACTAGCGGGGGTGGTAAGAATGAGCAGTTCTTC; CDR3 protein: CASSLPTSGGGKNEQFF
clone size: NA; V gene: TRBV9; D gene: TRBD1; J gene: TRBJ2-5; CDR3 DNA: TGTGCCAGCAGCGTAGAGGGGACAGTTGAAGAGACCCAGTACTTC; CDR3 protein: CASSVEGTVEETQYF
clone size: NA; V gene: TRBV2; D gene: NA; J gene: TRBJ2-2; CDR3 DNA: TGTGCCAGCATCCAGGGGAGCGCCGGGGAGCTGTTTTTT; CDR3 protein: CASIQGSAGELFF
clone size: once; V gene: TRBV19; D gene: NA; J gene: TRBJ2-1; CDR3 DNA: TGTGCCAGTAGTATAAGGGGTCGGAATGAGCAGTTCTTC; CDR3 protein: CASSIRGRNEQFF
clone size: NA; V gene: TRBV24-1; D gene: NA; J gene: TRBJ1-2; CDR3 DNA: TGTGCCACCAGTGCCCCAGGGGCAAACCCCTATGGCTACACCTTC; CDR3 protein: CATSAPGANPYGYTF
clone size: NA; V gene: TRBV4-3; D gene: NA; J gene: TRBJ1-2; CDR3 DNA: TGCGCCAGCAGCCCTCGCACGGAGTCCTATGGCTACACCTTC; CDR3 protein: CASSPRTESYGYTF
clone size: NA; V gene: TRBV7-2; D gene: NA; J gene: TRBJ2-1; CDR3 DNA: TGTGCCAGCAGTACCTTCTGGAGCAATGAGCAGTTCTTC; CDR3 protein: CASSTFWSNEQFF
clone size: NA; V gene: TRBV28; D gene: NA; J gene: TRBJ2-1; CDR3 DNA: TGTGCCAGCAGTTTATGGTCGGGGGTCAATGAGCAGTTCTTC; CDR3 protein: CASSLWSGVNEQFF
clone size: NA; V gene: TRBV5-4; D gene: TRBD1; J gene: TRBJ1-6; CDR3 DNA: TGTGCCAGCAGCAGAAGCCGGGACAGAGAAAATTCACCCCTCCACTTT; CDR3 protein: CASSRSRDRENSPLHF
clone size: NA; V gene: TRBV7-2; D gene: NA; J gene: TRBJ2-3; CDR3 DNA: TGTGCCAGCAGTCGAGACACAGATACGCAGTATTTT; CDR3 protein: CASSRDTDTQYF
clone size: NA; V gene: TRBV19; D gene: TRBD1; J gene: TRBJ2-7; CDR3 DNA: TGTGCCAGTAGTAGGGACAGGGCGTACGAGCAGTACTTC; CDR3 protein: CASSRDRAYEQYF
clone size: NA; V gene: TRBV5-8; D gene: TRBD1; J gene: TRBJ2-1; CDR3 DNA: TGTGCCAGCGCCATATTAACAGGGGTCAATGAGCAGTTCTTC; CDR3 protein: CASAILTGVNEQFF
clone size: NA; V gene: TRBV5-6; D gene: NA; J gene: TRBJ1-2; CDR3 DNA: TGTGCCAGCAGCTTGGAAAGGGGAAGTAGTGGCTACACCTTC; CDR3 protein: CASSLERGSSGYTF